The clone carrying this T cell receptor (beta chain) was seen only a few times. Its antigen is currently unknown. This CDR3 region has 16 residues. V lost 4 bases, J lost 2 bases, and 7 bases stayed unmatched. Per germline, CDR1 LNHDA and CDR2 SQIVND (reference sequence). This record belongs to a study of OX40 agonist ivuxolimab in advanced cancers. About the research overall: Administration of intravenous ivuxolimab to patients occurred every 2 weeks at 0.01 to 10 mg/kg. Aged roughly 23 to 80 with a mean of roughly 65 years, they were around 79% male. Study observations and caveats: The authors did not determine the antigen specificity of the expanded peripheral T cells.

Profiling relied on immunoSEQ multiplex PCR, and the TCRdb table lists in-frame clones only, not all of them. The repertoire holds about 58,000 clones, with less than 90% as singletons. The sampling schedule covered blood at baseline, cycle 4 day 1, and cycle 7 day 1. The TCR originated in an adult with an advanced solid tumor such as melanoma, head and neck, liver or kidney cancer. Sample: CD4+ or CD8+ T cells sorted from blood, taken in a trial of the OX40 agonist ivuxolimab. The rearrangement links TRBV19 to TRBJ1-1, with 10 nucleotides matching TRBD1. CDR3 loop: CASSRRTGGGNTEAFF. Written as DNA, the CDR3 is TGTGCCAGTAGTAGGAGGACAGGGGGGGGAAACACTGAAGCTTTCTTT.